The present T cell receptor (beta chain) was sequenced within a study of response to subunit inactivated influenza vaccine. For this clonotype: Its antigen is unknown.

The CDR3 contains 17 residues. Germline V gene lookup returns CDR1 DFQATT and CDR2 SNEGSKA (reference sequence). Unmatched junction bases numbered 13, after V lost 5 bases and J lost 0 bases. Study-level points and caveats: The authors suggested that few new T cells are recruited per seasonal influenza vaccination.

Using its own MiXCR run on the RT-PCR reads, TCRdb lists one record per CDR3 protein. Among approximately 170,000 distinct CDR3 sequences, roughly 14% were seen once, and the ten largest hold 20% to 30%. The chain carries TRBV20-1 and TRBJ2-1; TRBD2 matches 7 bases. The specimen was CD8+ T cells sorted from PBMCs, collected more than 4 days after vaccination. The clonotype was recovered from a man between 45 and 60 years old who received an inactivated influenza vaccine. The CDR3 bases are TGCAGTGCTCCCCGCGAGAGGCGGGAGATCTCCTACAATGAGCAGTTCTTC. It is translated as CSAPRERREISYNEQFF.